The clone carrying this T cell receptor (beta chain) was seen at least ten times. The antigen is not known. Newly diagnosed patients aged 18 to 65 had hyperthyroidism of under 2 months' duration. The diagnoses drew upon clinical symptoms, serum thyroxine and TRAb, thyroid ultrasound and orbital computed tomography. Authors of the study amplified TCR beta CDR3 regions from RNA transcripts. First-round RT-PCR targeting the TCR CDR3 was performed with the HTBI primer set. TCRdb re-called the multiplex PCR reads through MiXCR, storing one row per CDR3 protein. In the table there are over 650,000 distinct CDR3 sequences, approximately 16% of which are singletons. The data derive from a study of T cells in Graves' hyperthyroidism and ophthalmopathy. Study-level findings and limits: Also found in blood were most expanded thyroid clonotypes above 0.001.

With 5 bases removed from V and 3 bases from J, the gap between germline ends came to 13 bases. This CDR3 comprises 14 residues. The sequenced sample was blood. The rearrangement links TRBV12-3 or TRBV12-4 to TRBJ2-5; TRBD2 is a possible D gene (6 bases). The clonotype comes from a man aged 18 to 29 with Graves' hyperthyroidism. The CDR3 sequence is CASSPPRGKETQYF. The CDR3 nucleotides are TGTGCCAGCAGTCCCCCCCGCGGGAAAGAGACCCAGTACTTC.